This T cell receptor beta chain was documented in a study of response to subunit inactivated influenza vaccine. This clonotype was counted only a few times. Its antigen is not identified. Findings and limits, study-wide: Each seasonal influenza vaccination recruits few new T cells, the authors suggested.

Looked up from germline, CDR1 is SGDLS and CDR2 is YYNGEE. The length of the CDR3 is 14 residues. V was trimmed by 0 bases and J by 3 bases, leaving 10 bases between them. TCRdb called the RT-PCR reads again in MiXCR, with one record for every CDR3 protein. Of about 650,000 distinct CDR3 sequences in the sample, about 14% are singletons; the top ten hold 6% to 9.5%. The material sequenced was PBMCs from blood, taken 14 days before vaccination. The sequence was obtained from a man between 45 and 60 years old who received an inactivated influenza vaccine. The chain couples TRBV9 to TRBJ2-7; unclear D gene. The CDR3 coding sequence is TGTGCCAGCAGCGTAGGAGTGACAAACTACGAGCAGTACTTC. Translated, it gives CASSVGVTNYEQYF. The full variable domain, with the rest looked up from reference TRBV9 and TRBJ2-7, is DSGVTQTPKHLITATGQRVTLRCSPRSGDLSVYWYQQSLDQGLQFLIQYYNGEERAKGNILERFSAQQFPDLHSELNLSSLELGDSALYFCASSVGVTNYEQYFGPGTRLTVT.